This is a list of T cell receptor beta chains from one sample in a study of T-cell reconstitution after alpha-beta-depleted transplantation in children. TCRdb re-called the PCR reads with MiXCR, one entry per CDR3 protein. The sample includes about 980,000 distinct CDR3 sequences, less than 30% of them seen just once. Sample: PBMCs, mostly from graft donor cells, taken 360 days after TCRalphabeta/CD19-depleted stem cell transplant. The receptors come from a boy under three years old who had a stem cell transplant for SCID, so the T cells may come from the graft donor. CDR3s include the opening cysteine and the closing phenylalanine or tryptophan. A D gene is named only where the DNA matches it firmly. Rows may omit the clone size; those that give it use once, few, many or a size class.

v_call	j_call	d_call	clone_size	cdr3_nt	cdr3_aa
TRBV11-1	TRBJ2-2	-	-	TGTGCCAGCACCCTAGGCCAGATGGGTGGCGGGGAGCTGTTTTTT	CASTLGQMGGGELFF
TRBV29-1	TRBJ2-1	-	-	TGCAGCGTCGAGGGATTGGACACACCTGATGAAAGGTCCTACAATGAGCAGTTCTTC	CSVEGLDTPDERSYNEQFF
TRBV5-1	TRBJ2-3	TRBD2	few	TGCGCCAGCCGCCGGGGGGGGCCTAGCACAGATACGCAGTATTTT	CASRRGGPSTDTQYF
TRBV5-5	TRBJ2-7	-	-	TGTGCCAGCAGCTTGGAGAATGCCTACGAGCAGTACTTC	CASSLENAYEQYF
TRBV20-1	TRBJ1-1	-	-	TGCAGTGCTAGATCGGGGGAGGGGGTGGACACTGAAGCTTTCTTT	CSARSGEGVDTEAFF
TRBV6-5	TRBJ1-2	-	-	TGTGCCAGCAGGGCAAACTATGGCTACACCTTC	CASRANYGYTF
TRBV20-1	TRBJ2-1	TRBD1	-	TGCAGTGCTAGACCCACCGTGAGGGACAGATACTTCAATGAGCAGTTCTTC	CSARPTVRDRYFNEQFF
TRBV2	TRBJ1-2	-	few	TGTGCCAGCAGTGTAGCCACCAGGGATCCCTTAGACTGGGGCTACACCTTC	CASSVATRDPLDWGYTF
TRBV11-2	TRBJ1-6	-	once	TGTGCCAGCAGCTTAGATGACAGGTTTTCACCCCTCCACTTT	CASSLDDRFSPLHF
TRBV5-4	TRBJ1-1	-	-	TGTGCCAGCAGCCCACGCAGGGTGGGGGACACTGAAGCTTTCTTT	CASSPRRVGDTEAFF
TRBV6-5	TRBJ2-1	-	few	TGTGCCAGCAGTTACCCAGGGGCCCACAATGAGCAGTTCTTC	CASSYPGAHNEQFF
TRBV15	TRBJ2-7	-	-	TGTGCCACCAGCAGAGACCCTATACCATTATACGAGCAGTACTTC	CATSRDPIPLYEQYF
TRBV6-5	TRBJ1-2	-	-	TGTGCCAGCAGTTACCAGGGGTCGGGAGGCTACACCTTC	CASSYQGSGGYTF
TRBV18	TRBJ2-7	TRBD1	-	TGTGCCAGCTCTCAAAACCGGGACAGGGCCCACGAGCAGTACTTC	CASSQNRDRAHEQYF
TRBV5-5	TRBJ2-6	-	-	TGTGCCAGCAGCTTGGTTCGGGGCCACTCTGGGGCCAACGTCCTGACTTTC	CASSLVRGHSGANVLTF
TRBV6-2/TRBV6-3	TRBJ2-5	TRBD1	-	TGTGCCAGCAGACTCGGACAGGGGGCGATGGAGACCCAGTACTTC	CASRLGQGAMETQYF
TRBV12-3/TRBV12-4	TRBJ2-3	TRBD2	few	TGTGCCAGCAGTTTTACCGGACTAGGTCCCGATACGCAGTATTTT	CASSFTGLGPDTQYF
TRBV5-1	TRBJ2-2	-	-	TGCGCCAGCAGCCCCGCATTAAACACCGGGGAGCTGTTTTTT	CASSPALNTGELFF
TRBV20-1	TRBJ1-5	TRBD1	-	TGCAGTGCCTTACAGGGGGCAGGGCAGCCCCAGCATTTT	CSALQGAGQPQHF
TRBV6-2/TRBV6-3	TRBJ2-3	TRBD2	few	TGTGCCAGCTTGCGGGAGCTGGTCACGCCAGATACGCAGTATTTT	CASLRELVTPDTQYF
TRBV6-1	TRBJ2-5	-	few	TGTGCCAGCAGAAGACTAGAGGTGGGAGAGACCCAGTACTTC	CASRRLEVGETQYF
TRBV20-1	TRBJ1-1	-	-	TGCAGTGCCCTAAGCGGCGGAATGAACACTGAAGCTTTCTTT	CSALSGGMNTEAFF
TRBV2	TRBJ1-2	-	few	TGTGCCAGCATCGACACCGTCTATGGCTACACCTTC	CASIDTVYGYTF
TRBV6-2/TRBV6-3	TRBJ2-4	-	few	TGTGCCAGCAGTTACTCCAGCATCGAGGGCCCGGAAAACATTCAGTACTTC	CASSYSSIEGPENIQYF